This record concerns one TCR beta chain sequence. This record belongs to a study of cytotoxic CD8 clonotypes in ibrutinib-treated CLL. The V end was cut by 3 bases, the J end by 3 bases, with 11 bases between. The germline V gene has CDR1 ENHRY and CDR2 SYGVKD. The CDR3 covers 14 residues. TCRdb's copy holds only in-frame clones and misses some; the assay was immunoSEQ multiplex PCR. The sample includes approximately 25,000 clones, nearly 70% seen only once; the top ten take 51%. Material: PBMCs, obtained at disease progression, from a patient treated with ibrutinib. The chain employs TRBV10-3 and TRBJ1-1, with D unclear. The receptor was derived from a human donor with chronic lymphocytic leukemia. CDR3 in DNA: TGTGCCATCAGTGAAGGGAGGAGGGACACTGAAGCTTTCTTT. Encoded protein: CAISEGRRDTEAFF.